This T cell receptor beta chain was recovered during a study of CD8+ T cells in alopecia areata. Worth noting for this clone: What it binds is not known.

Study-level results: In patients, TCRs were shared less clearly than in mice, and HLA may possibly be involved. Normal scalp had lower clonality than lesional scalp, with alopecia totalis/universalis lesions showing this most strongly.

The CDR3 is 14 amino acids. V trimming: 6 bases; J trimming: 8 bases; junction bases outside the gene matches: 12. Germline assignment: CDR1 LNHDA and CDR2 SQIVND (reference sequence). In each case, RNA was isolated and then reverse transcribed into cDNA as the sequencing template. Clones were read by immunoSEQ multiplex PCR, and TCRdb kept only the in-frame ones, dropping some. The data contain 150,000 or so clones, approximately 50% of them singletons. This receptor was obtained from a human donor with alopecia areata. What was sequenced was CD4+ T cells sorted from blood. The V call is TRBV19, the J call TRBJ1-2; 7 bases align to TRBD1. The CDR3 is CASRHGTVIGGYTF. The CDR3 nucleotides are TGTGCCAGTAGGCACGGGACAGTAATTGGCGGCTACACCTTC.